These 28 T cell receptor beta chains share one sample of origin, sequenced in a study of cytomegalovirus exposure and HLA in healthy donors. 60 Vbeta and 13 Jbeta primers were used in PCR. Sequenced by immunoSEQ multiplex PCR; TCRdb stores in-frame clones only, minus some. The sample shows about 190,000 clones, 70% to 75% of them seen only once. The sequenced material came from PBMCs. The source of these receptors is a young man in good health and CMV-seropositive.

This clone was observed a few times. The rearrangement uses TRBV5-1 and TRBJ2-7, with 7 bases lining up with TRBD2. The CDR3 has 12 amino acids. The ends lost 6 bases at V and 5 bases at J; junction bases unmatched: 5. Looked up from germline, CDR1 is SGHRS and CDR2 is YFSETQ. Here the CDR3 reads CASNGEGNEQYF. CDR3 DNA: TGCGCCAGCAACGGGGAGGGAAACGAGCAGTACTTC.

The rearrangement joins TRBV5-8 to TRBJ1-2; no firm D call. CDR1 is SGHTS and CDR2 is YDEGEE in the germline V gene. V lost 0 bases and J lost 1, with 4 bases in between. This CDR3 has 13 residues. The CDR3 sequence: CASSLDGNYGYTF. CDR3 nucleotides: TGTGCCAGCAGCTTGGACGGTAACTATGGCTACACCTTC. Complete variable domain (other parts from reference TRBV5-8 and TRBJ1-2): EAGVTQSPTHLIKTRGQQATLRCSPISGHTSVYWYQQALGLGLQFLLWYDEGEERNRGNFPPRFSGRQFPNYSSELNVNALELEDSALYLCASSLDGNYGYTFGSGTRLTVV.

This chain joins TRBV6-5 and TRBJ1-2; no clear D gene. V gave up 8 bases and J gave up 2 bases, with 15 bases separating them. Germline CDR1 reads MNHEY; CDR2 reads SVGAGI. The CDR3 has 14 amino acids. CDR3 in amino acids: CASREGGLNYGYTF. CDR3 coding DNA: TGTGCCAGCCGCGAGGGCGGGTTGAACTATGGCTACACCTTC.

V gene TRBV18 combines with J gene TRBJ1-2; 7 nucleotides agree with TRBD1. The junction had 8 bases not matched to a gene; V was cut back by 2 bases and J by 2 bases. Per germline, CDR1 KGHSH and CDR2 LQKENI. The CDR3 is 16 amino acids. The CDR3 loop is CASSPGTVHTNYGYTF. In nucleotides, the CDR3 is TGTGCCAGCTCACCAGGGACAGTCCATACGAACTATGGCTACACCTTC. Using reference TRBV18 and TRBJ1-2 for the parts outside the CDR3, the full variable domain is NAGVMQNPRHLVRRRGQEARLRCSPMKGHSHVYWYRQLPEEGLKFMVYLQKENIIDESGMPKERFSAEFPKEGPSILRIQQVVRGDSAAYFCASSPGTVHTNYGYTFGSGTRLTVV.

The CDR3 DNA is TGTGCCAGCTCACCACGGGACAGAGGGGCAGATACGCAGTATTTT. Encoded protein: CASSPRDRGADTQYF. The chain recombines TRBV18 with TRBJ2-3; 7 positions agree with TRBD1. The CDR3 loop spans 15 amino acids. With 1 base clipped from V and 4 bases from J, the junction kept 5 bases outside the gene matches. CDR1 is KGHSH, CDR2 LQKENI, per germline.

This sequence joins TRBV18 and TRBJ1-2, with D possibly matching TRBD1 (6 bases). Germline V CDR1 and CDR2: KGHSH, LQKENI. Between the trimmed V and J ends, which lost 5 bases and 4 bases, there was a span of 17 bases. The CDR3 consists of 15 residues. The CDR3 reads CASSVKQGISYGYTF. CDR3 nucleotides: TGTGCCAGCTCAGTTAAACAGGGAATTAGCTATGGCTACACCTTC.

This chain joins TRBV10-3 and TRBJ2-7; maybe TRBD1 (6 bases). The CDR3 totals 15 residues. Trimming shortened V by 3 bases and J by 3 bases, and 15 bases separated the two germline ends. Germline CDR1 is ENHRY and CDR2 is SYGVKD. The CDR3 bases are TGTGCCATCAGTGACGCCGCAGGGGCCCTCTACGAGCAGTACTTC. This codes for CAISDAAGALYEQYF.

V gene TRBV28 combines with J gene TRBJ2-1; TRBD1 matches at 9 bases. Trimming removed 2 bases from V and 3 bases from J; junction bases left unmatched: 5. The CDR3 runs 16 residues. Germline CDR1 is MDHEN and CDR2 is SYDVKM. The CDR3 DNA is TGTGCCAGCAGTTTAGTAGGGACAGGGCTCTACAATGAGCAGTTCTTC. Residues: CASSLVGTGLYNEQFF.

Written as DNA, the CDR3 is TGTGCCAGCAGGAGGGACAGGGGGGTTCCCGAGCAGTACTTC. This sequence encodes CASRRDRGVPEQYF. This chain joins TRBV6-5 and TRBJ2-7; 11 bases are a match to TRBD1. CDR1 is MNHEY and CDR2 is SVGAGI in the germline V gene. CDR3 length equals 14 residues. After removal of 6 bases from V and 6 bases from J, the junction contained 7 bases not matched to a gene.

This chain uses TRBV30 with TRBJ2-1; D gene uncertain. Germline assignment: CDR1 GTSNPN and CDR2 SVGIG (reference sequence). The germline V and J ends were trimmed by 0 bases and 7 bases, with 10 bases remaining between them. This CDR3 comprises 13 residues. The chain's CDR3 is CAWSVFNRNEQFF. The CDR3 DNA follows: TGTGCCTGGAGTGTCTTTAACCGGAATGAGCAGTTCTTC. The variable domain in full, with the rest retrieved from reference TRBV30 and TRBJ2-1, is SQTIHQWPATLVQPVGSPLSLECTVEGTSNPNLYWYRQAAGRGLQLLFYSVGIGQISSEVPQNLSASRPQDRQFILSSKKLLLSDSGFYLCAWSVFNRNEQFFGPGTRLTVL.

The V and J genes are TRBV7-9 and TRBJ2-7; TRBD1 aligns across 8 bases. The germline V gene has CDR1 SEHNR and CDR2 FQNEAQ (reference sequence). The CDR3 is made up of 13 amino acids. V was pared by 5 bases and J by 6 bases, with 6 bases of the junction left unmatched. CDR3: CASSDRGIGEQYF. CDR3 DNA sequence: TGTGCCAGCAGCGACAGGGGTATCGGCGAGCAGTACTTC. Based on the CDR3 plus reference TRBV7-9 and TRBJ2-7, the full variable domain is DTGVSQNPRHKITKRGQNVTFRCDPISEHNRLYWYRQTLGQGPEFLTYFQNEAQLEKSRLLSDRFSAERPKGSFSTLEIQRTEQGDSAMYLCASSDRGIGEQYFGPGTRLTVT.

The chain recombines TRBV7-3 with TRBJ2-1; the D gene is possibly TRBD2 (5 bases). Trimming stripped 5 bases from V and 3 bases from J, with 11 bases between. CDR3 length: 14 residues. From germline, CDR1 is SGHTA and CDR2 FQGTGA. Here the CDR3 reads CASSKDWSYNEQFF. The CDR3 DNA is TGTGCCAGCAGCAAGGACTGGAGCTACAATGAGCAGTTCTTC.

The gene calls are TRBV5-1 and TRBJ2-7; a possible D gene is TRBD1 (5 bases). This CDR3 is built from 14 residues. Germline V lookup: CDR1 SGHRS, CDR2 YFSETQ. V lost 0 bases and J 6 bases, leaving 13 bases between the germline ends. The CDR3 reads CASSLGAGRGEQYF. The CDR3, as DNA: TGCGCCAGCAGCTTGGGGGCCGGAAGGGGCGAGCAGTACTTC.

J is TRBJ1-3 and V is TRBV9; D possibly corresponds to TRBD1 (6 bases). This CDR3 comprises 14 residues. Trimming removed 1 base at V and 6 bases at J, with 11 bases between. Germline CDR1 is SGDLS and CDR2 is YYNGEE. DNA of the CDR3: TGTGCCAGCAGCGTAACAGGGAACGAAAACACCATATATTTT. Translation: CASSVTGNENTIYF.

The gene calls are TRBV6-5 and TRBJ1-2; D is uncertain. Looked up from germline, CDR1 is MNHEY and CDR2 is SVGAGI. The CDR3 totals 14 residues. The V gene lost 3 bases and the J gene lost 1 base, with 9 bases spanning the gap. The chain's CDR3 is CASSYRVVNYGYTF. CDR3 in DNA: TGTGCCAGCAGTTATCGGGTTGTTAACTATGGCTACACCTTC.

With respect to this clone: The sample carries other DNA sequences with the same CDR3. The chain combines TRBV6-5 with TRBJ2-7; D possibly corresponds to TRBD2 (5 bases). This CDR3 has 14 residues. CDR1 and CDR2 (germline): MNHEY, SVGAGI. V lost 0 bases and J 2 bases, leaving 8 bases between the germline ends. The DNA for the CDR3 is TGTGCCAGCAGTTACTCGAGCGGTGCCTACGAGCAGTACTTC. Protein sequence: CASSYSSGAYEQYF.

The chain has TRBV7-3 and TRBJ2-2, with 10 nucleotides matching TRBD1. V was pared by 5 bases and J by 4 bases, with 4 bases of the junction left unmatched. The CDR3 loop spans 15 amino acids. Germline V gives CDR1 SGHTA, CDR2 FQGTGA. CDR3 DNA: TGTGCCAGCAGCCCCGGGACAGGGGTCACCGGGGAGCTGTTTTTT. Its protein is CASSPGTGVTGELFF.

The chain has TRBV5-6 and TRBJ2-2; weak D call: TRBD2 (5 bases). Germline values: CDR1 SGHDT, CDR2 YYEEEE. The CDR3 consists of 15 residues. Trimming shortened V by 2 bases and J by 4 bases, and 12 bases separated the two germline ends. As DNA, the CDR3 is TGTGCCAGCAGCTTCGGAGGACGACTCACCGGGGAGCTGTTTTTT. Its translation: CASSFGGRLTGELFF.

This chain joins TRBV6-1 and TRBJ1-1; the D is unclear. The CDR3 totals 16 residues. CDR1 and CDR2 (germline): MNHNS, SASEGT. Trimming removed 2 bases at V and 3 bases at J, with 16 bases between. CDR3 DNA sequence: TGTGCCAGCAGTGAACACGGAGGCAGGACGGACACTGAAGCTTTCTTT. Its translation: CASSEHGGRTDTEAFF.

The chain links TRBV29-1 to TRBJ2-6; no definite D call. This CDR3 comprises 16 residues. Germline CDR1 and CDR2: SQVTM and ANQGSEA. Trimming stripped 4 bases from V and 0 bases from J, with 13 bases between. The CDR3 DNA follows: TGCAGCGTTGGCGTGGTATGGAGCTCTGGGGCCAACGTCCTGACTTTC. This gives the protein CSVGVVWSSGANVLTF.

This clone is a singleton in its sample. The CDR3 here is CASSFEDTVKQYF. As DNA, the CDR3 is TGTGCCAGCAGTTTTGAGGACACCGTCAAGCAGTACTTC. J is TRBJ2-7 and V is TRBV28; D possibly corresponds to TRBD1 (5 bases). The CDR3 loop spans 13 amino acids. The V end was cut by 3 bases, the J end by 8 bases, with 14 bases between. Germline-derived CDR1 and CDR2 are MDHEN and SYDVKM.

V usage is TRBV21-1 and J usage is TRBJ2-7; no check of the table's D call, TRBD2, against the DNA was made. TRBV21-1 is tagged as a pseudogene. This CDR3 is 16 amino acids long. CDR3 nucleotide sequence: TGTGCCAGCAGCCCCCCCGGGACGGGAGGCTCCTACGAGCAGTACTTC. The encoded protein is CASSPPGTGGSYEQYF.

V is TRBV2 and J is TRBJ1-4; D call uncertain. From germline, CDR1 is SNHLY and CDR2 FYNNEI. This CDR3 region has 14 residues. The V gene lost 8 bases and the J gene lost 6 bases, with 16 bases spanning the gap. The CDR3: CASHDRGEDEKLFF. DNA of the CDR3: TGTGCCAGCCATGACCGGGGAGAGGATGAAAAACTGTTTTTT.

V is TRBV16 and J is TRBJ1-5; D might be TRBD1 (5 bases). The CDR3 has 16 amino acids. V was clipped by 4 bases and J by 2 bases, with 15 bases between them. The germline V gene has CDR1 KGHSY and CDR2 FQNENV. CDR3 in amino acids: CASSPSGGGGNQPQHF. In DNA form, the CDR3 reads TGTGCCAGCAGCCCCTCTGGGGGGGGTGGCAATCAGCCCCAGCATTTT.

The chain is built from TRBV2 and TRBJ2-7, with TRBD1 identical over 10 bases. The CDR3 runs 16 residues. V lost 1 base to trimming and J lost 1 base; unmatched junction nucleotides: 4. CDR1 and CDR2 from the germline V gene are SNHLY and FYNNEI. The CDR3 region is CASSEGRQGASYEQYF. The CDR3 region has the DNA TGTGCCAGCAGTGAAGGCCGACAGGGGGCGTCCTACGAGCAGTACTTC.

The chain couples TRBV6-5 to TRBJ1-2, with 10 bases aligning to TRBD1. Looked up from germline, CDR1 is MNHEY and CDR2 is SVGAGI. With V trimmed by 4 bases and J by 6 bases, 8 bases remained unmatched. The CDR3 is made up of 15 amino acids. In DNA, the CDR3 is TGTGCCAGCAGTTCCGATGACAGGGGGCATAATGGCTACACCTTC. Translating gives CASSSDDRGHNGYTF.

This clone has more than one count but fewer than ten. The chain couples TRBV7-2 to TRBJ2-5, with D perhaps TRBD2 (5 bases). The CDR3 runs to 13 residues. Germline V gene data show CDR1 as SGHTA and CDR2 as FQGNSA. With 5 bases removed from V and 3 bases from J, the gap between germline ends came to 10 bases. In nucleotides, the CDR3 is TGTGCCAGCAGCCAACTAGGGAAAGAGACCCAGTACTTC. Amino acids: CASSQLGKETQYF.

This clone turned up a few times. The CDR3 spells CASSEEDRGYGYTF. In DNA, the CDR3 is TGTGCCAGCAGCGAAGAGGACAGGGGCTATGGCTACACCTTC. This chain joins TRBV5-4 and TRBJ1-2, with 9 bases identical to TRBD1. V gave up 4 bases and J gave up 4 bases; unmatched junction bases: 5. The CDR3 is made up of 14 amino acids. CDR1 is SGHNT, CDR2 YYREEE, per germline (reference sequence).